This entry is about one T cell receptor beta chain. What it binds is unknown. After removal of 5 bases from V and 8 bases from J, the junction contained 19 bases not matched to a gene. The CDR3 has 18 amino acids. CDR1 and CDR2 from the germline V gene are MNHNS and SASEGT. In TCRdb, the 5' RACE reads were re-called with MiXCR into one record per CDR3 protein. The sample records nearly 60,000 distinct CDR3 sequences, more than 9.5% being singletons. The sample originates from a study of early T cells in non-severe SARS-CoV-2 infection. Study results and caveats: VDJdb matching favored anti-spike CD8 responses, missing private and CD4 specificities.

The chain combines TRBV6-1 with TRBJ2-1; 9 bases match TRBD2. Sequenced: whole blood. The sequence came from an adult who was a healthcare worker with PCR-confirmed SARS-CoV-2 infection or an uninfected control (not recorded which). As DNA, the CDR3 is TGTGCCAGCAGTCCTGCTGTCTCCGGGACTAGCCCCTTAGATGAGCAGTTCTTC. Translation gives CASSPAVSGTSPLDEQFF.